This T cell receptor beta chain was found in a study of metastatic and nonmetastatic thyroid tumors. Study-wide context: Across peripheral blood and tumor or nodule tissue samples taken from malignant and benign thyroid patients, the repertoires were compared with one another.

TCRdb called clones again from the PCR reads with MiXCR. The sample consists of 25,000 to 35,000 clones, about 20% of them appearing once. At least ten counts were recorded for this clone. All patients were untreated before thyroid surgery. After removal of 6 bases from V and 2 bases from J, the junction contained 9 bases not matched to a gene. This CDR3 spans 15 amino acids. The V gene's germline CDR1 is DFQATT and CDR2 SNEGSKA (reference sequence). The origin of this receptor is a female donor with papillary thyroid cancer or a benign thyroid nodule (not recorded which). Some clones in this sample may be carry-over from other donors' samples. The chain carries TRBV20-1 and TRBJ2-3; 9 bases align to TRBD1. Sample: blood. The DNA of the CDR3 is TGCAGTGCCAAGACGGACAGGGGCTTCACAGATACGCAGTATTTT. It is translated as CSAKTDRGFTDTQYF.